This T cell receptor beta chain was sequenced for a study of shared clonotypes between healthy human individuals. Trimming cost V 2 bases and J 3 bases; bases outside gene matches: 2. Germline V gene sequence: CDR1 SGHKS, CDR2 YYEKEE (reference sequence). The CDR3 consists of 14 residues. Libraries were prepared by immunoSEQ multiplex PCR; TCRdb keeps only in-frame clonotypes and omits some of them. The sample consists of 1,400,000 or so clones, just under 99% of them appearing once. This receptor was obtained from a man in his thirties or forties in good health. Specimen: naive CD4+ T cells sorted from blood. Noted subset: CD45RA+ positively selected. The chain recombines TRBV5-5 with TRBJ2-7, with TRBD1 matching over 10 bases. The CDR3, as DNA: TGTGCCAGCAGCTTCCGGGACAGGGGCTACGAGCAGTACTTC. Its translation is CASSFRDRGYEQYF. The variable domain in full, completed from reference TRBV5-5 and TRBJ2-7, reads DAGVTQSPTHLIKTRGQQVTLRCSPISGHKSVSWYQQVLGQGPQFIFQYYEKEERGRGNFPDRFSARQFPNYSSELNVNALLLGDSALYLCASSFRDRGYEQYFGPGTRLTVT.